The 21 T cell receptor beta chains below all came from one sample that was sequenced in a study of T cell responses to AZD1222 COVID-19 vaccine. TCRdb keeps only in-frame clones here, not all; method: immunoSEQ multiplex PCR. Altogether just over 150,000 clones are present, roughly 90% being singletons, with the ten largest covering approximately 1.5%. Sequencing used peripheral blood, obtained 28 days after the second AZD1222 dose. Receptor source: an adult who received the AZD1222 COVID-19 vaccine.

V gene TRBV19 combines with J gene TRBJ2-3; 10 bases fit TRBD2. This CDR3 has 16 residues. The V gene's germline CDR1 is LNHDA and CDR2 SQIVND (reference sequence). V trimming: 7 bases; J trimming: 0 bases; junction bases outside the gene matches: 7. The CDR3: CASTPSGSLSTDTQYF. CDR3 nucleotides: TGTGCCAGTACCCCTAGCGGGAGTCTTAGCACAGATACGCAGTATTTT.

This chain uses TRBV10-3 with TRBJ1-1, with a tentative D call TRBD1 (5 bases). V gave up 11 bases and J gave up 9 bases, with 22 bases separating them. Germline CDR1 reads ENHRY; CDR2 reads SYGVKD. The CDR3 length is 13 residues. CDR3 in amino acids: CAPNGGMKKKAFF. Written as DNA, the CDR3 is TGTGCCCCGAACGGGGGGATGAAAAAAAAAGCTTTCTTT.

The J gene is TRBJ1-1, the V gene TRBV3-1 (or the pseudogene TRBV3-2); no clear D. The germline CDR1 and CDR2 sequences are LGHDT and YNNKEL (reference sequence). This CDR3 has 11 amino acids. Trimming took off 2 bases at V and 4 bases at J, with 2 bases between the two ends. Here the CDR3 DNA reads TGTGCCAGCAGCCAAAGCACTGAAGCTTTCTTT. Translated, it gives CASSQSTEAFF.

CDR3 protein: CASSEAGDPNQPQHF. For the CDR3, the DNA is TGTGCCAGCAGTGAAGCGGGAGATCCCAATCAGCCCCAGCATTTT. The V call is TRBV6-1, the J call TRBJ1-5; no definite D call. The CDR3 runs to 15 residues. Trimming left V 0 bases short and J 3 bases short, with 9 bases between. The V gene's germline CDR1 is MNHNS and CDR2 SASEGT.

The chain links TRBV10-2 to TRBJ2-6; 10 bases map to TRBD1. Trimming at V came to 6 bases and at J to 2 bases, leaving 4 bases not matched to a gene. The CDR3 length is 16 residues. Germline V gene data show CDR1 as WSHSY and CDR2 as SAAADI. The CDR3 sequence is CASSRGTGAGANVLTF. The CDR3 nucleotides are TGCGCCAGCAGCCGCGGGACAGGGGCTGGGGCCAACGTCCTGACTTTC.

Notes on this clone: Other DNA sequences in this sample translate to the same CDR3. This rearrangement joins TRBV11-2 to TRBJ1-5; D gene ambiguous. Per germline, CDR1 SGHAT and CDR2 FQNNGV. Trimming shortened V by 1 base and J by 3 bases, and 7 bases separated the two germline ends. The CDR3 spans 14 residues. The CDR3 loop reads CASSLGLFNQPQHF. CDR3 bases: TGTGCCAGCAGCTTAGGACTTTTCAATCAGCCCCAGCATTTT.

This sequence joins TRBV7-2 and TRBJ2-5, with D unresolved. The CDR3 spans 11 residues. V lost 5 bases, J lost 9 bases, and 10 bases lay in between. Looked up from germline, CDR1 is SGHTA and CDR2 is FQGNSA. As DNA, the CDR3 is TGTGCCAGCAGCGCGAGTGGGTCCCAGTACTTC. Amino acid sequence: CASSASGSQYF. Based on the CDR3 plus reference TRBV7-2 and TRBJ2-5, the full variable domain is GAGVSQSPSNKVTEKGKDVELRCDPISGHTALYWYRQSLGQGLEFLIYFQGNSAPDKSGLPSDRFSAERTGGSVSTLTIQRTQQEDSAVYLCASSASGSQYFGPGTRLLVL.

The CDR3 coding sequence is TGTGCCAGCAGTTTTATGGGACAGGGGGGCAATCAGCCCCAGCATTTT. Amino acids: CASSFMGQGGNQPQHF. This chain uses TRBV28 with TRBJ1-5, with 11 bases matching TRBD1. The germline V gene encodes CDR1 MDHEN and CDR2 SYDVKM. The ends lost 3 bases at V and 2 bases at J; junction bases unmatched: 3. The CDR3 covers 16 residues.

The chain combines TRBV27 with TRBJ2-1; 10 bases align to TRBD2. CDR1 MNHEY and CDR2 SMNVEV come from the germline V gene (reference sequence). This CDR3 comprises 18 residues. V lost 3 bases and J lost 2; bases outside the gene matches: 10. This CDR3 is CASSFRLAGAPTYNEQFF. CDR3 DNA: TGTGCCAGCAGTTTTAGGCTAGCGGGAGCCCCCACCTACAATGAGCAGTTCTTC.

This rearrangement joins TRBV6-4 to TRBJ1-5; 7 bases fit TRBD1. The CDR3 covers 15 residues. Germline trimming cut 6 bases from V and 2 bases from J; bases unmatched to any gene: 7. Germline V CDR1 and CDR2: MRHNA, SNTAGT. In DNA form, the CDR3 reads TGTGCCAGCAGGGCGACAGGGAGCGGCAATCAGCCCCAGCATTTT. Translating it yields CASRATGSGNQPQHF.

This chain connects TRBV6-1 to TRBJ1-2, with D tentatively TRBD1 (5 bases). CDR3 length equals 12 residues. Trimming removed 1 base at V and 8 bases at J, with 8 bases between. Germline V gene lookup returns CDR1 MNHNS and CDR2 SASEGT. This chain's CDR3 is CASSEVWDGYTF. In DNA, the CDR3 is TGTGCCAGCAGTGAAGTTTGGGACGGCTACACCTTC.

The chain couples TRBV4-2 to TRBJ1-6; 7 nucleotides align to TRBD1. Germline values: CDR1 LGHNA, CDR2 YNFKEQ. The CDR3 covers 16 residues. J lost 4 bases, V lost 3 bases, and 6 bases had no gene match. CDR3 residues: CASSQAWDSYNSPLHF. The CDR3 DNA is TGTGCCAGCAGCCAGGCTTGGGACAGTTATAATTCACCCCTCCACTTT.

This rearrangement joins TRBV19 to TRBJ2-6; D assignment may be TRBD1 or TRBD2 (6 bases each). Germline CDR1 is LNHDA and CDR2 is SQIVND (reference sequence). V was pared by 6 bases and J by 4 bases, with 13 bases between. The CDR3 length is 15 residues. The CDR3 region has the DNA TGTGCCAGTAGGAACAGGGAGGTCGGGGCCAACGTCCTGACTTTC. It specifies CASRNREVGANVLTF.

This chain links TRBV7-2 with TRBJ1-5; weak D call: TRBD1 (5 bases). Germline CDR1 reads SGHTA; CDR2 reads FQGNSA. The CDR3 contains 13 residues. Trimming removed 5 bases at V and 6 bases at J, with 11 bases between. CDR3 sequence (DNA): TGTGCCAGCAGCCCCCGGGGGTTTCAGCCCCAGCATTTT. Encoded protein: CASSPRGFQPQHF.

The chain employs TRBV6-5 and TRBJ1-2, with D uncertain. Germline V CDR1 and CDR2: MNHEY, SVGAGI. V lost 0 bases and J lost 8, with 16 bases in between. The CDR3 loop spans 15 amino acids. The chain's CDR3 is CASSYSLRGGGGYTF. Written as DNA, the CDR3 is TGTGCCAGCAGTTACTCCCTACGGGGAGGTGGCGGCTACACCTTC.

V gene TRBV6-5 combines with J gene TRBJ1-5; D remains unclear. V was shortened by 2 bases and J by 2 bases, with 10 bases between the two germline ends. Germline V gene lookup returns CDR1 MNHEY and CDR2 SVGAGI. CDR3 length: 15 amino acids. As DNA, the CDR3 is TGTGCCAGCAGTTACACGGGCTTCGGCAATCAGCCCCAGCATTTT. It translates to CASSYTGFGNQPQHF.

V is TRBV7-9 and J is TRBJ1-1; 8 nucleotides match TRBD1. Germline V gene lookup returns CDR1 SEHNR and CDR2 FQNEAQ (reference sequence). This CDR3 spans 16 amino acids. With V trimmed by 2 bases and J by 1 base, 6 bases remained unmatched. The CDR3 nucleotides read TGTGCCAGCAGCTTACAAGGACAGGGTGCGAACACTGAAGCTTTCTTT. Protein sequence: CASSLQGQGANTEAFF.

The rearrangement links TRBV7-2 to TRBJ1-5, with 7 bases fitting TRBD1. The CDR3 is 14 residues long. The V gene's germline CDR1 is SGHTA and CDR2 FQGNSA. Trimming took 5 bases from V and 4 from J; bases not matched to a gene: 5. CDR3 region: CASSKTGSNQPQHF. CDR3 bases: TGTGCCAGCAGCAAGACAGGGAGTAATCAGCCCCAGCATTTT.

This sequence joins TRBV6-5 and TRBJ2-7; possibly TRBD2 for D (6 bases). This CDR3 spans 15 amino acids. V was trimmed by 1 base and J by 3 bases, leaving 13 bases between them. The germline CDR1 and CDR2 sequences are MNHEY and SVGAGI. The CDR3: CASSYFGEEGYEQYF. The CDR3 DNA reads as TGTGCCAGCAGTTACTTCGGGGAGGAAGGCTACGAGCAGTACTTC.

This chain joins TRBV4-1 and TRBJ2-4, with unresolved D. The germline V gene has CDR1 MGHRA and CDR2 YSYEKL. The CDR3 contains 19 residues. The V end was cut by 2 bases, the J end by 3 bases, with 23 bases between. The CDR3 reads CASSQRTVGKGDNKNIQYF. CDR3 sequence (DNA): TGCGCCAGCAGCCAAAGAACGGTTGGGAAGGGCGATAACAAAAACATTCAGTACTTC.

The rearrangement links TRBV15 to TRBJ1-1, with D uncertain. The CDR3 extends over 19 amino acids. Germline CDR1 reads LNHNV; CDR2 reads YYDKDF (reference sequence). The V end lost 0 bases, the J end lost 0 bases, and 20 bases lay between the germline ends. The CDR3 here is CATSRDWAQTGTLNTEAFF. The CDR3 DNA reads as TGTGCCACCAGCAGAGATTGGGCTCAGACGGGCACTTTGAACACTGAAGCTTTCTTT.